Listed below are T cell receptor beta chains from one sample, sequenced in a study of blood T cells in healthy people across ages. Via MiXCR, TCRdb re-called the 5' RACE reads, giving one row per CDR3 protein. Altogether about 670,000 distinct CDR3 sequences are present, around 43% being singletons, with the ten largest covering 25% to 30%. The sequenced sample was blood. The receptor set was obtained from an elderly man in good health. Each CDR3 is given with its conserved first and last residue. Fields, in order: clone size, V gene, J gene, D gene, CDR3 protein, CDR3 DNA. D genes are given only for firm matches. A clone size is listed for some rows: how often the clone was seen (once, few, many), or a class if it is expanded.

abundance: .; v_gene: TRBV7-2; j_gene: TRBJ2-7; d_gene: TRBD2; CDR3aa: CASSGRAGVTYEQYF; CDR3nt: TGTGCCAGCAGTGGACGAGCGGGAGTAACCTACGAGCAGTACTTC
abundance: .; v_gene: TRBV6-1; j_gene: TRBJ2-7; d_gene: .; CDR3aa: CASSEGGTAAYEQYF; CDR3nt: TGTGCCAGCAGTGAAGGGGGGACGGCAGCCTACGAGCAGTACTTC
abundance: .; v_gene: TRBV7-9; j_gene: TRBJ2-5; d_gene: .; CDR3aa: CASSLVLTEETQYF; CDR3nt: TGTGCCAGCAGCTTAGTGCTGACGGAAGAGACCCAGTACTTC
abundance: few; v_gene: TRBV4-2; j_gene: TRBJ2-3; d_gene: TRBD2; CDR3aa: CASSRRLADTDTQYF; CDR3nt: TGTGCCAGCAGCCGACGACTAGCGGACACAGATACGCAGTATTTT
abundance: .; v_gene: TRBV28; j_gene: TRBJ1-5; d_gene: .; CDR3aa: CASKGPERQPQHF; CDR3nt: TGTGCCAGCAAAGGCCCGGAGCGGCAGCCCCAGCATTTT
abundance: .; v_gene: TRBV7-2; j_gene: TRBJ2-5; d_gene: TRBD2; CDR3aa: CASSPNSGAQQETQYF; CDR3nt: TGTGCCAGCAGCCCGAATAGCGGGGCTCAACAAGAGACCCAGTACTTC
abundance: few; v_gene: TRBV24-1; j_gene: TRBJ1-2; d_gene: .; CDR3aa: CATSIGSYGYTF; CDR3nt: TGTGCCACCTCCATCGGGAGCTATGGCTACACCTTC
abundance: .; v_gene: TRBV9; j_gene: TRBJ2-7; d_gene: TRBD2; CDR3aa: CASSGPGLGVYEQYF; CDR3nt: TGTGCCAGCAGCGGACCGGGACTAGGGGTCTACGAGCAGTACTTC
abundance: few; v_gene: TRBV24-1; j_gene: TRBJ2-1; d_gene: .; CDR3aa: CATSGPGPLNEQFF; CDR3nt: TGTGCCACCAGTGGTCCGGGACCTTTGAATGAGCAGTTCTTC
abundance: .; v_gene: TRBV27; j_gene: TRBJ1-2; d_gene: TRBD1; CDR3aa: CASSLDRVNGYTF; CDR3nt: TGTGCCAGCAGTTTGGACAGGGTGAATGGCTACACCTTC
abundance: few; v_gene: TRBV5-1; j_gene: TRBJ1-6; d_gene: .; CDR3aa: CATSAGDRFSSPLHF; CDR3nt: TGCGCCACCTCCGCCGGGGACCGGTTTAGCTCACCCCTCCACTTT
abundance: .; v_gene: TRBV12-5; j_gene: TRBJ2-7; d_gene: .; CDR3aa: CASGGGGFYEQYF; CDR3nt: TGTGCTAGTGGGGGTGGGGGGTTCTACGAGCAGTACTTC
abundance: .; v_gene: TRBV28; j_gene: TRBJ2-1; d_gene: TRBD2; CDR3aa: CASSLTAGLYNEQFF; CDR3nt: TGTGCCAGCAGTTTGACAGCGGGGCTCTACAATGAGCAGTTCTTC
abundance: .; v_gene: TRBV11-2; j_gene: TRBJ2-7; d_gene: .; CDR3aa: CASNWSRYSSYEQYF; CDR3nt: TGTGCCAGCAACTGGAGCCGTTATAGCTCCTACGAGCAGTACTTC
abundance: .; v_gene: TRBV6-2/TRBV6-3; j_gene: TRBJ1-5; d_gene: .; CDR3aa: CASSYAGRPYSNQPQHF; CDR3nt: TGTGCCAGCAGCTACGCTGGCAGGCCATATAGCAATCAGCCCCAGCATTTT
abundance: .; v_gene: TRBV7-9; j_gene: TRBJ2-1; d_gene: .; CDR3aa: CASRPTNQNEQFF; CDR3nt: TGTGCCAGCAGACCGACTAATCAAAATGAGCAGTTCTTC
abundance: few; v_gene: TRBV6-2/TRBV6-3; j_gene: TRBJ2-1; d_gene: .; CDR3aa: CASSPPRVEYNEQFF; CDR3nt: TGTGCCAGCAGTCCCCCTAGGGTGGAATACAATGAGCAGTTCTTC
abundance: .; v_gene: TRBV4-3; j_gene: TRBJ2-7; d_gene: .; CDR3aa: CASSRAFGISYEQYF; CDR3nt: TGCGCCAGCAGCCGTGCCTTCGGGATCTCCTACGAGCAGTACTTC
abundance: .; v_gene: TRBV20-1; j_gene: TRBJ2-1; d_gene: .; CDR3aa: CSAEGTTNEQFF; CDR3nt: TGCAGTGCCGAAGGGACCACCAATGAGCAGTTCTTC
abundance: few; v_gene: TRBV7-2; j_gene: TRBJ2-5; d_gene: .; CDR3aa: CASSLVFGGAGETQYF; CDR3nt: TGTGCCAGCAGCTTAGTGTTTGGGGGGGCGGGTGAGACCCAGTACTTC
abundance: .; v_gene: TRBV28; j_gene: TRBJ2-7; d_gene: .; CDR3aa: CASSPIPTYEQYF; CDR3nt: TGTGCCAGCAGCCCTATCCCCACCTACGAGCAGTACTTC
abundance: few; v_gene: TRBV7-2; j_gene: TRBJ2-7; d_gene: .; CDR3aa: CASSLGTGLSYEQYF; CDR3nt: TGTGCCAGCAGCCTCGGGACGGGCCTCTCCTACGAGCAGTACTTC
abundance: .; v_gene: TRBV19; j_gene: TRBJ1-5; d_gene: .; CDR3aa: CASGRGREQPQHF; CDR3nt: TGTGCCTCAGGAAGAGGCAGGGAACAGCCCCAGCATTTT
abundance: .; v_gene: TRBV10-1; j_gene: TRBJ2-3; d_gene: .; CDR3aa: CAGSEHGGTDTQYF; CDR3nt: TGCGCCGGCAGTGAGCACGGGGGCACAGATACGCAGTATTTT
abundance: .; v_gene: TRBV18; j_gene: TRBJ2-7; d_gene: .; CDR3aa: CASSLQSGTKDEQYF; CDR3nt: TGTGCCAGCTCACTCCAGTCCGGGACAAAGGACGAGCAGTACTTC
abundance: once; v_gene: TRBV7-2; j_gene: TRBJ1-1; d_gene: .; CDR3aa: CASAPGRAIEAFF; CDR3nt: TGTGCCAGCGCCCCGGGCAGGGCAATTGAAGCTTTCTTT
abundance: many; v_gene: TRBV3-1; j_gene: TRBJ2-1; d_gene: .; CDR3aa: CASSQLDSNEQFF; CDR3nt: TGTGCCAGCAGCCAACTTGACAGTAATGAGCAGTTCTTC
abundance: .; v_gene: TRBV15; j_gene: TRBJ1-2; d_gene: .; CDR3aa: CATSRDPDGGGYTF; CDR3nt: TGTGCCACCAGCAGAGATCCAGACGGTGGCGGCTACACCTTC
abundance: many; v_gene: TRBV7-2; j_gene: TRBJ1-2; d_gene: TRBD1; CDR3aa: CASSGGQGINYGYTF; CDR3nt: TGTGCCAGCAGCGGGGGACAGGGGATTAACTATGGCTACACCTTC
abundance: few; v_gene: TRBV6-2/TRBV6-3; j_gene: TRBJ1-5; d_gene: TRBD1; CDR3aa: CASSYSGDRGGYQPQHF; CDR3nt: TGTGCCAGCAGTTACTCTGGGGACAGGGGAGGATATCAGCCCCAGCATTTT
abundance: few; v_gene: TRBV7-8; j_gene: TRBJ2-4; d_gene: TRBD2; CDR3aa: CASSLTGGENIQYF; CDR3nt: TGTGCCAGCAGCTTGACGGGGGGGGAAAACATTCAGTACTTC
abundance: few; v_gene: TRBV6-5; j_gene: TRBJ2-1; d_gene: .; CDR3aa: CASSYSNSNNEQFF; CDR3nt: TGTGCCAGCAGTTACTCGAATAGCAACAATGAGCAGTTCTTC
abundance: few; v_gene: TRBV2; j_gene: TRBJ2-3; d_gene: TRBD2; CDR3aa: CASTRDASGGSDTQYF; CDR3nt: TGTGCCAGCACCAGAGACGCTAGCGGGGGGTCAGATACGCAGTATTTT
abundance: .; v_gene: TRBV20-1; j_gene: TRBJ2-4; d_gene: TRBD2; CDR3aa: CSAKGLAGVPKNIQYF; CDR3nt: TGCAGTGCTAAGGGACTAGCGGGAGTTCCCAAAAACATTCAGTACTTC
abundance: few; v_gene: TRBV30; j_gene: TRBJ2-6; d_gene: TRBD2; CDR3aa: CAWSVPPGLAGLSGANVLTF; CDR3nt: TGTGCCTGGAGTGTACCTCCGGGACTAGCGGGACTCTCTGGGGCCAACGTCCTGACTTTC
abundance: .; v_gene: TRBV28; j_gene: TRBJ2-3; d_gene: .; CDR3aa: CASSLGDNRNTQYF; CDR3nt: TGTGCCAGCAGTTTAGGGGACAACCGTAATACGCAGTATTTT
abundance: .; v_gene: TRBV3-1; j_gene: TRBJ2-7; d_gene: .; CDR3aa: CASSQVPKVRGYEQYF; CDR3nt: TGTGCCAGCAGCCAAGTTCCTAAGGTCCGGGGCTACGAGCAGTACTTC
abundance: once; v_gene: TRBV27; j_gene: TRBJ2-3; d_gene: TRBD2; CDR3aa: CASSRGTGGWTSGREDTQYF; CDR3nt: TGTGCCAGCAGCCGAGGGACGGGGGGCTGGACTAGCGGGAGAGAGGATACGCAGTATTTT
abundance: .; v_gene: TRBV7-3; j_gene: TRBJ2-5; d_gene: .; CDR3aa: CASSPSPVRWAETQYF; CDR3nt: TGTGCCAGCAGCCCCTCTCCGGTGCGCTGGGCAGAGACCCAGTACTTC
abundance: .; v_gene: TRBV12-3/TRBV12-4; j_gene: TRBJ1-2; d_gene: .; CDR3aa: CASSLASGRGYTF; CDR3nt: TGTGCCAGCAGTTTAGCGTCAGGACGTGGCTACACCTTC
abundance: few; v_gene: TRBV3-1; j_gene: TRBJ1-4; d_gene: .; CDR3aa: CASSQGDRPTNEKLFF; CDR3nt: TGTGCCAGCAGCCAAGGGGACCGTCCAACTAATGAAAAACTGTTTTTT
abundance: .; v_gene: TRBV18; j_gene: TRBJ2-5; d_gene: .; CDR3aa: CASSPLSTGRQETQYF; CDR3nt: TGTGCCAGCTCACCTCTATCTACAGGGCGCCAAGAGACCCAGTACTTC
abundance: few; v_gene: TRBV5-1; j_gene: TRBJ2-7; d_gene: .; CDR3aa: CASSSGGQSSYEQYF; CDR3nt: TGCGCCAGCAGCTCGGGCGGACAGTCCTCCTACGAGCAGTACTTC